This T cell receptor beta chain was profiled in a study of cytomegalovirus exposure and HLA in healthy donors. Across the study: T cells numbering 150 million to 200 million yielded approximately 100 million unique TCR beta sequences in an earlier analysis. Whole-study results and caveats: TCR beta V- and J-gene trimming was later associated with a missense DCLRE1C variant. An analysis was carried out at a later point. It showed that HLA-associated TCR beta chains were more clonally expanded than equally common non-associated chains.

Trimming left V 7 bases short and J 7 bases short, with 16 bases between. This CDR3 is built from 13 residues. The germline V gene encodes CDR1 PRHDT and CDR2 FYEKMQ (reference sequence). PCR was performed using 60 Vbeta and 13 Jbeta primers. Only in-frame clones appear in the TCRdb table, and some are missing; sequencing was by immunoSEQ multiplex PCR. This sample has just under 150,000 clones; approximately 79% occur once, and the top ten carry 2.9%. A word on this clone: Its specificity is not known.

The J gene is TRBJ1-1, the V gene TRBV13; D might be TRBD1 (5 bases). Material for sequencing was PBMCs. The clonotype comes from a woman in her twenties or thirties in good health and CMV-seronegative. CDR3 DNA: TGTGCCAGCACCCGGGGGGGGTTAGGTGAAGCTTTCTTT. Its translation: CASTRGGLGEAFF.